A selection of T cell receptor beta chains follows, all from one sample in a study of T cell responses to AZD1222 COVID-19 vaccine. The table came from immunoSEQ multiplex PCR; TCRdb's copy has only in-frame clones and leaves some out. The sample carries about 150,000 clones, roughly 92% recorded once. The sample here was peripheral blood, taken on day 0 of AZD1222 vaccination. These receptors all stem from an adult in good health. Each CDR3 is given with its conserved first and last residue. D genes are given only for firm matches. For some rows the clone size is stated as once, few or many, or as a class when expanded; others skip it.

v_call	cdr3_length	d_call	clone_size	j_call	cdr3_nt	cdr3_aa
TRBV19	15	.	.	TRBJ1-2	TGTGCCAGTAGTCCGGGCTCCGTAAAGGAGGGTGGCTACACCTTC	CASSPGSVKEGGYTF
TRBV28	15	.	.	TRBJ1-6	TGTGCCAGCAGTTTAGTACAGTCCGGGAATTCACCCCTCCACTTT	CASSLVQSGNSPLHF
TRBV14	14	.	.	TRBJ1-1	TGTGCCAGCAGCTTAGTCACCGTGAACACTGAAGCTTTCTTT	CASSLVTVNTEAFF
TRBV10-2	13	.	.	TRBJ1-2	TGCGCCAGCCGGGACCCTTCGGAGTATGGCTACACCTTC	CASRDPSEYGYTF
TRBV19	13	.	.	TRBJ1-5	TGTGCCACTAAGGGAGGGGGCAATCAGCCCCAGCATTTT	CATKGGGNQPQHF
TRBV2	16	TRBD1	.	TRBJ1-4	TGTGCCAGCAGGGAACGAACAGGGGGTGCTAATGAAAAACTGTTTTTT	CASRERTGGANEKLFF
TRBV4-1	15	.	.	TRBJ1-5	TGCGCCAGCAGCCAGGCAGGGACGGCCAATCAGCCCCAGCATTTT	CASSQAGTANQPQHF
TRBV28	15	TRBD1	.	TRBJ1-4	TGTGCCAGCAGTTCCGGGACAGACATAGATGAAAAACTGTTTTTT	CASSSGTDIDEKLFF
TRBV6-4	15	.	few	TRBJ2-2	TGTGCCAGCAGTGACTCGCTCGCTTCCACCGGGGAGCTGTTTTTT	CASSDSLASTGELFF
TRBV7-9	14	TRBD1	.	TRBJ1-1	TGTGCCAGCAGCTACGACAGGGGACACACTGAAGCTTTCTTT	CASSYDRGHTEAFF
TRBV3-1/TRBV3-2	15	TRBD2	.	TRBJ2-1	TGTGCCAGCAGTGATAGCGGGAGCGAATACAATGAGCAGTTCTTC	CASSDSGSEYNEQFF
TRBV6-2/TRBV6-3	15	.	.	TRBJ1-1	TGTGCCAGCAGTTACTCGAGGACAGCCTCCACTGAAGCTTTCTTT	CASSYSRTASTEAFF
TRBV7-2	16	TRBD1	.	TRBJ1-2	TGTGCCAGCAGCCAACGTCCAAGGGGGCTGAGCTATGGCTACACCTTC	CASSQRPRGLSYGYTF
TRBV5-6	12	.	once	TRBJ2-2	TGTGCCAGCAGCACGGACGGCGGGGAGCTGTTTTTT	CASSTDGGELFF
TRBV6-5	13	.	.	TRBJ2-1	TGTGCCAGCAGTTACAGGGGCTACAATGAGCAGTTCTTC	CASSYRGYNEQFF
TRBV4-2	17	TRBD2	.	TRBJ2-3	TGTGCCAGCAGCCAAGAGAGGAGCGGGAGTACTCAAGATACGCAGTATTTT	CASSQERSGSTQDTQYF
TRBV2	15	TRBD1	.	TRBJ2-4	TGTGCCAGCAGTATAGGGTTACAGGGGAAAAACATTCAGTACTTC	CASSIGLQGKNIQYF
TRBV6-5	15	.	.	TRBJ2-1	TGTGCCAGCAGTCATCTGACAGGACCCTACAATGAGCAGTTCTTC	CASSHLTGPYNEQFF
TRBV24-1	13	.	.	TRBJ1-1	TGTGCCACCAGTGATTTGACTGGGGGTGAAGCTTTCTTT	CATSDLTGGEAFF
TRBV7-3	15	TRBD2	.	TRBJ2-1	TGTGCCAGCAGCCCAACTAGCGCCTCCTACAATGAGCAGTTCTTC	CASSPTSASYNEQFF
TRBV5-1	15	TRBD2	.	TRBJ2-5	TGCGCCAGCTGGAGAGGGAGCGGGGGAGAAGAGACCCAGTACTTC	CASWRGSGGEETQYF